This T cell receptor (beta chain) was identified in a study of cytomegalovirus exposure and HLA in healthy donors. Germline V lookup: CDR1 ENHRY, CDR2 SYGVKD. The CDR3 totals 13 residues. V lost 7 bases, J lost 4 bases, and 11 bases lay in between. General study findings and limits: Most subjects' HLA-A and HLA-B alleles were reportedly predicted from TCR beta sequences. As a later analysis showed, a missense DCLRE1C variant was linked to trimming of TCR beta V- and J-genes.

Vbeta (60) and Jbeta (13) primers were used in the PCR. The data were produced by immunoSEQ multiplex PCR, yet TCRdb's version contains in-frame clones alone and is incomplete. The repertoire holds about 96,000 clones, with roughly 79% as singletons. This clone was found a few times. Its antigen is not known. The sample taken for sequencing was PBMCs. The chain has TRBV10-3 and TRBJ1-5, with D uncertain. This TCR derives from a female donor in good health and CMV-seropositive. CDR3 region: CAITRSLNQPQHF. As DNA, the CDR3 is TGTGCCATCACCAGATCTTTAAATCAGCCCCAGCATTTT.